This T cell receptor beta chain was sequenced for a study of blood T cell repertoires in COVID-19. In terms of age and location, participants ranged from roughly 18 to 100 years and lived in 24 US areas. In assigning cohorts, the study relied on participant-reported clinical history. The CDR3 totals 14 residues. Germline CDR1 SQVTM, CDR2 ANQGSEA. V lost 8 bases to trimming and J lost 11 bases, with 25 bases between them. In the authors' workflow: Using reference gene primer amplification, nucleated cell counts were estimated. The assay was immunoSEQ multiplex PCR, and TCRdb's table has in-frame clones only and misses some. That table furnishes V, J and clone size, whereas the DNA furnished D and trimming. This sample has around 300,000 clones, with 75% to 90% found just once.

The origin of this receptor is a woman between 18 and 29 years old who had recovered from COVID-19. Sequenced sample: PBMCs or T cells enriched from blood (not recorded which). The chain links TRBV29-1 to TRBJ1-5; D possibly corresponds to TRBD1 (6 bases). The CDR3 sequence: CSSRDKKFSGSQHF. The CDR3 coding sequence is TGCAGCTCCCGGGACAAGAAGTTTAGTGGTTCCCAGCATTTT.